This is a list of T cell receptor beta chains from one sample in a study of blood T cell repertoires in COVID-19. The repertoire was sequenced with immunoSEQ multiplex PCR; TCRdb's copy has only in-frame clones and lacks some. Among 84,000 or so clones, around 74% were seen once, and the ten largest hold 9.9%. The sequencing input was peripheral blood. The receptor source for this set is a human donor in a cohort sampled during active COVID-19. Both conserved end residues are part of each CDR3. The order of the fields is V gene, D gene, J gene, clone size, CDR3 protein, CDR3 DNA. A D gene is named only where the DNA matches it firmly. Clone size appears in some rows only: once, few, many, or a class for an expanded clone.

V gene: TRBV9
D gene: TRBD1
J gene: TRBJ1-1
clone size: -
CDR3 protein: CASSVVGYGTGEAFF
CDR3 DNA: TGTGCCAGCAGCGTAGTGGGGTATGGGACAGGTGAAGCTTTCTTT

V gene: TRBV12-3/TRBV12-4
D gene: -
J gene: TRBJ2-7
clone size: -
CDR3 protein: CASSLEGAYEQYF
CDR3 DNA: TGTGCCAGCAGTCTTGAGGGGGCCTACGAGCAGTACTTC

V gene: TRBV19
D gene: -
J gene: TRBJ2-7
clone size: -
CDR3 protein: CASSRSGSYEQYF
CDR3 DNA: TGTGCCAGTAGTCGGTCAGGATCGTACGAGCAGTACTTC

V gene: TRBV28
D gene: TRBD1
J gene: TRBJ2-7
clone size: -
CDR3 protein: CASGSGGSTAYEQYF
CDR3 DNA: TGTGCCAGCGGGTCAGGGGGCTCAACCGCCTACGAGCAGTACTTC

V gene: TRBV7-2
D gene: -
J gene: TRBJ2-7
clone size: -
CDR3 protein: CASSFVRGREQYF
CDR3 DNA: TGTGCCAGCAGCTTCGTCAGGGGTAGGGAGCAGTACTTC

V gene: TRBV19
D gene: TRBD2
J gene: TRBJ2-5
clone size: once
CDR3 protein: CASSMRGEQETQYF
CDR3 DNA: TGTGCCAGTAGTATGCGGGGGGAACAAGAGACCCAGTACTTC

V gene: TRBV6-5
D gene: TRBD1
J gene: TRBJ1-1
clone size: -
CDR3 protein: CASRATGTNTEAFF
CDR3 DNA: TGTGCCAGCAGAGCGACAGGGACTAACACTGAAGCTTTCTTT

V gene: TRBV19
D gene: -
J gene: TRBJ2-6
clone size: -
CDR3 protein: CASSIGAGANVLTF
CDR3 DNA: TGTGCCAGTAGCATAGGGGCCGGGGCCAACGTCCTGACTTTC

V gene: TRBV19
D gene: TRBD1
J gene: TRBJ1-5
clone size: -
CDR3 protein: CASSSRDRGSVQPQHF
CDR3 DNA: TGTGCCAGTAGTAGCCGGGACAGGGGATCGGTTCAGCCCCAGCATTTT

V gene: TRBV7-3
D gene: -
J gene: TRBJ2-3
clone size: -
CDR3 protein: CASSLSPSTDTQYF
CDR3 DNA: TGTGCCAGCAGCTTATCCCCTAGCACAGATACGCAGTATTTT

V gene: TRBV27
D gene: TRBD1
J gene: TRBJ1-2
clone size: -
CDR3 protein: CASRSGQGRSGYTF
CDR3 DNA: TGTGCCAGCAGGTCAGGACAGGGGAGGAGTGGCTACACCTTC

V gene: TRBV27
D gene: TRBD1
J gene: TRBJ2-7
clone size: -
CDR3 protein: CASSSRTGSSYEQYF
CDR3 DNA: TGTGCCAGCAGTTCGAGGACAGGAAGCTCCTACGAGCAGTACTTC

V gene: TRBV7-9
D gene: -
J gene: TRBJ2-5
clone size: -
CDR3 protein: CASSHGQLVETQYF
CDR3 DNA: TGTGCCAGCAGCCACGGACAGCTAGTAGAGACCCAGTACTTC

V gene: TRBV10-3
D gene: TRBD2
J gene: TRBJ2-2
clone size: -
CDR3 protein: CAISLDSGRNTGELFF
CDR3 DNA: TGTGCCATCAGCCTCGATAGCGGGCGGAACACCGGGGAGCTGTTTTTT

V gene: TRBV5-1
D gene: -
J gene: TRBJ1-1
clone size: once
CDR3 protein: CASSLDSQGNTEAFF
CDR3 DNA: TGCGCCAGCAGCTTGGATAGCCAGGGGAACACTGAAGCTTTCTTT

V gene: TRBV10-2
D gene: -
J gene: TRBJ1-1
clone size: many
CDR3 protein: CASSESRRNTEAFF
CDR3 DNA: TGCGCCAGCAGTGAGTCGAGGAGGAACACTGAAGCTTTCTTT

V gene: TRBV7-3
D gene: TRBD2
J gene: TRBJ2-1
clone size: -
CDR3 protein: CASSLKSGLAGATYNEQFF
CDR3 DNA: TGTGCCAGCAGCTTAAAATCAGGGCTAGCGGGGGCCACCTACAATGAGCAGTTCTTC

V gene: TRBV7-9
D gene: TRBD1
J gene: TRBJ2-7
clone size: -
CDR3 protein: CASSLGQAASYEQYF
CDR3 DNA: TGTGCCAGCAGCTTGGGACAGGCTGCTTCCTACGAGCAGTACTTC

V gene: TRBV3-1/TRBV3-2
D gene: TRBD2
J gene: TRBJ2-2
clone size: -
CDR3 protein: CASSPRGLAGTGELFF
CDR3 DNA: TGTGCCAGCAGCCCCAGGGGACTAGCGGGTACCGGGGAGCTGTTTTTT

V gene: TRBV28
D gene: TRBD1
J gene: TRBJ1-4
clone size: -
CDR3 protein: CASSLQGAGEKLFF
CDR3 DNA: TGTGCCAGCAGTCTACAGGGGGCTGGTGAAAAACTGTTTTTT

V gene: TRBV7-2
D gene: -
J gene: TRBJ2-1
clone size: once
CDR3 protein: CASSWGPLTGPFNEQFF
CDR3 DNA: TGTGCCAGCAGCTGGGGGCCGCTTACTGGGCCCTTTAATGAGCAGTTCTTC

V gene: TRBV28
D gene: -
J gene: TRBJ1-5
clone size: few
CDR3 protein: CASSPQGISNQPQHF
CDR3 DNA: TGTGCCAGCAGTCCACAGGGAATTAGCAATCAGCCCCAGCATTTT

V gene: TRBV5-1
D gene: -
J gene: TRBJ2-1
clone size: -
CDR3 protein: CASSFLIGGLDNEQFF
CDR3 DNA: TGCGCCAGCAGCTTCCTAATTGGGGGACTGGACAATGAGCAGTTCTTC

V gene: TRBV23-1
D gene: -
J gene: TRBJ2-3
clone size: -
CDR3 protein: CASSRLAAEGTQYF
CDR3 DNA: TGCGCCAGCAGTCGCTTAGCGGCCGAGGGTACGCAGTATTTT

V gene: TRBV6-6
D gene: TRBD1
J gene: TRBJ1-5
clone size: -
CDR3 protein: CASTNRQGRNQPQHF
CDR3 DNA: TGTGCCAGCACCAACAGACAGGGAAGAAATCAGCCCCAGCATTTT

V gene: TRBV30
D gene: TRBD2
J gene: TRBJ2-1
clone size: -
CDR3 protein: CAWGSRGDEQFF
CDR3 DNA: TGTGCCTGGGGATCTCGGGGGGATGAGCAGTTCTTC

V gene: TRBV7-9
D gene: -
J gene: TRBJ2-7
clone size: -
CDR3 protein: CASSRVADLYEQYF
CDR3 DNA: TGTGCCAGCAGTCGGGTGGCAGATCTCTACGAGCAGTACTTC

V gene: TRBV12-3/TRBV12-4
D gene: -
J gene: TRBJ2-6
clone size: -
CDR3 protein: CASSQGGANVLTF
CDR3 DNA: TGTGCCAGCAGCCAGGGTGGGGCCAACGTCCTGACTTTC

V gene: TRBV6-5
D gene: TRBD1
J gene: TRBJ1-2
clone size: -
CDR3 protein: CASSLRQGFNYGYTF
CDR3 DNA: TGTGCCAGCAGCCTTCGACAGGGGTTTAACTATGGCTACACCTTC

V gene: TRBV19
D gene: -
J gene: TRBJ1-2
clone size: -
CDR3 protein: CASSTYTPSYGYTF
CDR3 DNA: TGTGCCAGTTCCACCTATACCCCAAGCTATGGCTACACCTTC